This TCR beta chain was identified in a study of T cell repertoires in cytomegalovirus infection (dated by TCRdb to between 2018 and 2021). Regarding the study in general: Recently identified HLA-C-restricted CMV epitopes, whose presentation resists viral immunomodulation, were targeted by peptide stimulations together with well-studied HLA-B-restricted epitopes. Because public TCR beta signatures pointed to carriage of CMV infection together with the matching HLA type, the HLA type of each donor mattered for the analysis.

Summary of the overall study and its limitations: In the ex vivo response, HLA-C-restricted CMV-specific TCR beta clonotypes were dominant, and in two of eight donors the single most frequent clonotype came from this HLA-C-restricted group. In both this cohort and an independent roughly 350-donor cohort, the cumulative frequency of public TCR beta family members distinguished carriers of CMV infection plus the relevant HLA type.

Including cysteine and phenylalanine, the CDR3 has 14 amino acids. The DNA shown is the 42-base CDR3, in frame from base 1. Compared with germline, V lacks 5 bases and J lacks 5 bases; bases without a gene match: 8. In the germline V gene, CDR1 corresponds to SGHTA and CDR2 to FQGNSA. This clonotype occurred many times. Its cognate antigen has yet to be identified. No quality values exist for individual bases; no much larger clone is one base distant. Sequencing took place on an Illumina HiSeq 1500. The raw public data were reprocessed by TCRdb itself: fastp quality trimming at Q25, MiXCR clonotype calling, in-frame beta chains only. Every entry covers one CDR3 protein and lists the most common genes and DNA from its rows. The sample contains 40,000 to 60,000 distinct CDR3 sequences, 21% of them found a single time. Around 90% of the sample lies in the top ten. Interpreted using the paper, the treatment or condition label stands for: in vitro stimulation with specific CMV peptide epitopes to enrich CMV-specific T cells.

This chain joins TRBV7-2 to TRBJ1-1; a stretch of 7 junction bases matches TRBD1. This material consisted of CD8+ T cells from cultured PBMCs, taken from culture after CMV antigen stimulation. The source of this sequence is a human donor in good health (CMV status not recorded). Some clones in this sample may be carry-over from other donors' samples. The DNA reads as follows: TGTGCCAGCAGCCTTGTCCAGGGGGTAACTGAAGCTTTCTTT. Its protein is CASSLVQGVTEAFF.